The 19 T cell receptor beta chains listed next were all sequenced from one sample in a study of early T cells in non-severe SARS-CoV-2 infection. TCRdb re-analysed the 5' RACE reads in MiXCR, keeping a single row per CDR3 protein. The data hold around 58,000 distinct CDR3 sequences, with about 15% observed a single time. Sequenced material: whole blood, taken at baseline. These receptors were obtained from an adult who was a healthcare worker with PCR-confirmed SARS-CoV-2 infection or an uninfected control (not recorded which).

This clonotype was counted many times. The chain is built from TRBV3-1 and TRBJ2-1; D uncertain. The V gene lost 4 bases and the J gene lost 4 bases, with 11 bases spanning the gap. The CDR3 is 14 amino acids. In germline, CDR1 is LGHDT, CDR2 YNNKEL (reference sequence). The CDR3 loop reads CASSPNPGYNEQFF. CDR3 in DNA: TGTGCCAGCAGCCCCAACCCCGGATACAATGAGCAGTTCTTC.

The chain is built from TRBV6-6 and TRBJ1-2; 11 bases line up with TRBD1. In germline, CDR1 is MNHNY, CDR2 SVGAGI (reference sequence). The CDR3 length is 13 residues. V lost 7 bases to trimming and J lost 6 bases; unmatched junction nucleotides: 4. In DNA, the CDR3 is TGTGCCAGCACCGGACAGGGGGCGAATGGCTACACCTTC. This translates into CASTGQGANGYTF.

This clonotype was picked up many times. This sequence joins TRBV6-4 and TRBJ2-2; 8 bases are a match to TRBD2. The V and J ends lost 4 bases and 3 bases, in that order; junction bases with no gene match: 4. Germline loops: CDR1 MRHNA, CDR2 SNTAGT. This CDR3 has 15 amino acids. The CDR3 reads CASSVETSDTGELFF. The CDR3 coding sequence is TGTGCCAGCAGTGTTGAGACTAGCGACACCGGGGAGCTGTTTTTT.

In this sample, this clonotype turned up a few times. The J gene is TRBJ1-5, the V gene TRBV18; 7 nucleotides match TRBD1. CDR3 size: 14 residues. V trimming: 2 bases; J trimming: 5 bases; junction bases outside the gene matches: 3. CDR1 and CDR2 (germline): KGHSH, LQKENI. The CDR3 here is CASSPDREYQPQHF. The DNA of the CDR3 is TGTGCCAGCTCACCAGACAGGGAATATCAGCCCCAGCATTTT. The full variable domain, completed using reference TRBV18 and TRBJ1-5, is NAGVMQNPRHLVRRRGQEARLRCSPMKGHSHVYWYRQLPEEGLKFMVYLQKENIIDESGMPKERFSAEFPKEGPSILRIQQVVRGDSAAYFCASSPDREYQPQHFGDGTRLSIL.

V usage is TRBV7-3 and J usage is TRBJ1-2; D is uncertain. CDR3 length equals 15 residues. Trimming cost V 2 bases and J 0 bases, with 10 bases left between them. The germline CDR1 and CDR2 sequences are SGHTA and FQGTGA. Here the CDR3 DNA reads TGTGCCAGCAGCTTAGACGGCTTTTCTAACTATGGCTACACCTTC. Translated: CASSLDGFSNYGYTF.

This clonotype was observed many times. The V and J genes are TRBV28 and TRBJ2-7, with D uncertain. V lost 8 bases, J lost 2 bases, and 19 bases lay in between. Germline loops: CDR1 MDHEN, CDR2 SYDVKM. The CDR3 is made up of 15 amino acids. The DNA of the CDR3 is TGTGCCAGCGCCGGGCGGACGATACCTCCCTACGAGCAGTACTTC. Encoded protein: CASAGRTIPPYEQYF.

This clonotype appeared a few times. The chain has TRBV10-3 and TRBJ2-3; the match to TRBD2 covers 16 bases. The germline V gene encodes CDR1 ENHRY and CDR2 SYGVKD. V gave up 6 bases and J gave up 3 bases; unmatched junction bases: 0. This CDR3 region has 15 residues. The CDR3 coding sequence is TGTGCCATCAGGGGACTAGCGGGGGGGACAGATACGCAGTATTTT. Amino acids: CAIRGLAGGTDTQYF.

For this clonotype: One junction end disagrees with the germline gene, perhaps due to a read error. The chain uses TRBV2 and TRBJ2-1; D remains ambiguous. This CDR3 spans 11 amino acids. Germline assignment: CDR1 SNHLY and CDR2 FYNNEI. Here the CDR3 DNA reads TGTGCCAGCAGTCAAGCCAATGAGCAGTTCTTC. Encoded protein: CASSQANEQFF.

The sample holds a few counts of this clonotype. The J gene is TRBJ2-1, the V gene TRBV18, with 8 bases identical to TRBD2. V lost 8 bases and J lost 8; bases outside the gene matches: 11. This CDR3 is 14 amino acids long. Germline values: CDR1 KGHSH, CDR2 LQKENI. CDR3 residues: CASAAGAGDDEQFF. DNA for the CDR3: TGTGCCAGCGCAGCCGGAGCGGGAGACGATGAGCAGTTCTTC. The full variable domain, in which reference TRBV18 and TRBJ2-1 provide the parts outside the CDR3, is NAGVMQNPRHLVRRRGQEARLRCSPMKGHSHVYWYRQLPEEGLKFMVYLQKENIIDESGMPKERFSAEFPKEGPSILRIQQVVRGDSAAYFCASAAGAGDDEQFFGPGTRLTVL.

This clonotype was observed many times. This sequence joins TRBV9 and TRBJ2-2; weak D call: TRBD2 (5 bases). Between the trimmed V and J ends, which lost 1 base and 6 bases, there was a span of 22 bases. Germline V gene sequence: CDR1 SGDLS, CDR2 YYNGEE. The CDR3 contains 18 residues. Written as DNA, the CDR3 is TGTGCCAGCAGCGTAACGGTATCGAGGGTTATGCGATCCGGGGAGCTGTTTTTT. Translation gives CASSVTVSRVMRSGELFF.

The chain is built from TRBV5-6 and TRBJ2-7, with 8 bases lining up with TRBD1. V shed 0 bases and J 5 bases; nucleotides not matched to a gene: 10. The length of the CDR3 is 16 residues. CDR1 is SGHDT, CDR2 YYEEEE, per germline. The CDR3 coding sequence is TGTGCCAGCAGCTTGGTCGTGACAGGGGTCGAAAACGAGCAGTACTTC. Its protein product is CASSLVVTGVENEQYF. Filled out from reference TRBV5-6 and TRBJ2-7, the complete variable domain reads DAGVTQSPTHLIKTRGQQVTLRCSPKSGHDTVSWYQQALGQGPQFIFQYYEEEERQRGNFPDRFSGHQFPNYSSELNVNALLLGDSALYLCASSLVVTGVENEQYFGPGTRLTVT.

The chain has TRBV4-2 and TRBJ1-1; unclear D gene. This CDR3 region has 14 residues. Germline V CDR1 and CDR2: LGHNA, YNFKEQ. The V gene lost 0 bases and the J gene lost 2 bases, with 7 bases spanning the gap. CDR3 protein: CASSQDPVNTEAFF. The CDR3 DNA reads TGTGCCAGCAGCCAAGATCCAGTAAACACTGAAGCTTTCTTT.

This clonotype has a count of ten or more. This chain uses TRBV6-5 with TRBJ2-7; D may be TRBD2 (5 bases). CDR3 length: 11 residues. V was pared by 9 bases and J by 6 bases, with 12 bases between. CDR1 MNHEY and CDR2 SVGAGI come from the germline V gene. CDR3 nucleotides: TGTGCCAGTCAGACGGGGAGCGAGCAGTACTTC. Its protein product is CASQTGSEQYF.

This sequence joins TRBV6-1 and TRBJ2-1; TRBD2 aligns across 9 bases. Germline assignment: CDR1 MNHNS and CDR2 SASEGT. There are 16 residues in the CDR3. Germline trimming cut 7 bases from V and 4 bases from J; bases unmatched to any gene: 11. CDR3 region: CASTRATSGKYNEQFF. In nucleotides, the CDR3 is TGTGCCAGCACCCGAGCGACTAGCGGAAAATACAATGAGCAGTTCTTC.

V is TRBV18 and J is TRBJ2-7; TRBD1 matches at 9 bases. The CDR3 is made up of 14 amino acids. Per germline, CDR1 KGHSH and CDR2 LQKENI. With V trimmed by 8 bases and J by 2 bases, 7 bases remained unmatched. The CDR3 spells CASQGTGNPYEQYF. The CDR3 DNA is TGTGCCAGCCAGGGGACAGGGAATCCCTACGAGCAGTACTTC.

This clonotype was detected many times. This chain uses TRBV12-3 or TRBV12-4 with TRBJ1-1; TRBD1 is a possible D gene (5 bases). V was pared by 5 bases and J by 5 bases, with 15 bases between. This CDR3 is built from 14 residues. The CDR3 spells CASSRQGAGTEAFF. The CDR3 DNA sequence: TGTGCCAGCAGTCGCCAAGGGGCTGGGACTGAAGCTTTCTTT.

This clonotype has only a few counts. The rearrangement joins TRBV5-6 to TRBJ2-3; 12 bases align to TRBD2. Unmatched junction bases numbered 3, after V lost 3 bases and J lost 1 base. Germline V gene lookup returns CDR1 SGHDT and CDR2 YYEEEE. The CDR3 has 16 amino acids. DNA for the CDR3: TGTGCCAGCAGCTGGGCTAGCGGGGGGGGCACAGATACGCAGTATTTT. Translating it yields CASSWASGGGTDTQYF.

This clonotype was seen a few times. The rearrangement uses TRBV7-3 and TRBJ2-1; TRBD2 is a possible D gene (5 bases). Looked up from germline, CDR1 is SGHTA and CDR2 is FQGTGA. Trimming shortened V by 1 base and J by 0 bases, and 7 bases separated the two germline ends. This CDR3 has 15 amino acids. The chain's CDR3 is CASSLNGISYNEQFF. CDR3 nucleotides: TGTGCCAGCAGCTTAAACGGGATCTCCTACAATGAGCAGTTCTTC.

The V gene is TRBV6-5, the J gene TRBJ2-5; D might be TRBD1 or TRBD2, each matching 5 bases. This CDR3 is built from 15 residues. Trimming removed 0 bases at V and 5 bases at J, with 13 bases between. Germline V lookup: CDR1 MNHEY, CDR2 SVGAGI. The CDR3: CASSYSPTRGETQYF. For the CDR3, the DNA is TGTGCCAGCAGTTACTCCCCAACGAGGGGCGAGACCCAGTACTTC.